This T cell receptor beta chain comes out of a study of blood T cell repertoires in COVID-19. Study at large: Researchers got acute and convalescent COVID-19 samples from the United States, Italy and Spain. T cells, B-cell-depleted T cells, or PBMCs provided the cDNA or gDNA that served as material.

Original analysis: Cell counts per sample came from amplifying reference gene primers. Measured with immunoSEQ multiplex PCR; TCRdb has only the in-frame clones, and not every one. V and J calls and clone size are as listed in that table; D and trimming were resolved from the DNA. The data contain about 34,000 clones, 90% of them singletons. Per germline, CDR1 SNHLY and CDR2 FYNNEI. The CDR3 runs 15 residues. Trimming stripped 2 bases from V and 2 bases from J, with 13 bases between. The sequenced sample consisted of peripheral blood. The sequence was collected from an elderly man with acute or convalescent COVID-19. The chain employs TRBV2 and TRBJ2-7; D is perhaps TRBD1 (6 bases). This CDR3 is CASSESGQGTYEQYF. Written as DNA, the CDR3 is TGTGCCAGCAGTGAATCAGGGCAGGGGACCTACGAGCAGTACTTC.